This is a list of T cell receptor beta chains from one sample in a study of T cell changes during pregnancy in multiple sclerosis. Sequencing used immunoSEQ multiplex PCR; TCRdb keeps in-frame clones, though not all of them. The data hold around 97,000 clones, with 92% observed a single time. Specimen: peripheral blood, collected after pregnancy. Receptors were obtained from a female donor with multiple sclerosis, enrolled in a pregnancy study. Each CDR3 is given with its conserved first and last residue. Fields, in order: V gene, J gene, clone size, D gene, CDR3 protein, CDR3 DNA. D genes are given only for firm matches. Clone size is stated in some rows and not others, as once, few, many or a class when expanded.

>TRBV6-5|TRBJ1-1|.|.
CASSARGVTEAFF
TGTGCCAGCAGCGCCCGGGGAGTAACTGAAGCTTTCTTT
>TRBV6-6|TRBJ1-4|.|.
CASIRDTNEKLFF
TGTGCTAGCATCCGGGATACTAATGAAAAACTGTTTTTT
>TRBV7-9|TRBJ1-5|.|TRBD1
CASSSSDRGRNQPQHF
TGTGCCAGCAGCTCGTCGGACAGGGGGCGTAATCAGCCCCAGCATTTT
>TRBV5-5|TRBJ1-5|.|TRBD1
CASSPRGQPQHF
TGTGCCAGCAGCCCCAGGGGGCAGCCCCAGCATTTT
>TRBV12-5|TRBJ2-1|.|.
CASGDTGSSRYNEQFF
TGTGCTAGTGGGGATACAGGGTCTTCTCGTTACAATGAGCAGTTCTTC
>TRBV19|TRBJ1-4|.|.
CATTPGGGGLGEKLFF
TGTGCCACCACCCCAGGCGGGGGGGGGCTTGGTGAAAAACTGTTTTTT
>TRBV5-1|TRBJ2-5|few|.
CASSLSGGRETQYF
TGCGCCAGCAGCTTGTCTGGGGGGAGGGAGACCCAGTACTTC
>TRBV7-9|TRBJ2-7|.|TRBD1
CASSHGTDLSEQYF
TGTGCCAGCAGCCACGGGACAGACCTCTCCGAGCAGTACTTC
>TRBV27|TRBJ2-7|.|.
CASSSDTPYEQYF
TGTGCCAGCAGTTCGGACACCCCCTACGAGCAGTACTTC
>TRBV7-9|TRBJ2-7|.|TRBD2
CASSATSGAYEQYF
TGTGCCAGCAGCGCGACTAGCGGTGCTTACGAGCAGTACTTC
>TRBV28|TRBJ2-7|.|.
CASSPARRGSRNEQYF
TGTGCCAGCAGTCCCGCTCGTCGAGGGAGTCGGAACGAGCAGTACTTC
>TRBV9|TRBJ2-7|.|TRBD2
CASSVGASGRANEQYF
TGTGCCAGCAGCGTAGGGGCTAGCGGGAGGGCAAACGAGCAGTACTTC
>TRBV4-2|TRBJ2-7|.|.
CASSQDLSGVTYEQYF
TGTGCCAGCAGCCAAGATCTGTCGGGGGTTACCTACGAGCAGTACTTC
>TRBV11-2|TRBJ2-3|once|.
CASSYTPVVAVGDTQYF
TGTGCCAGCAGCTATACACCCGTAGTCGCAGTCGGGGATACGCAGTATTTT
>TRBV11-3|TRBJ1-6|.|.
CASSGGAGSGANSPLHF
TGTGCCAGCAGCGGGGGGGCCGGGTCGGGGGCTAATTCACCCCTCCACTTT
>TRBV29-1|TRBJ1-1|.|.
CSVGQLLNTEAFF
TGCAGCGTCGGACAGCTCCTGAACACTGAAGCTTTCTTT
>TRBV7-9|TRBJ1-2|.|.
CASSLPGYGYTF
TGTGCCAGCAGCTTACCGGGGTATGGCTACACCTTC
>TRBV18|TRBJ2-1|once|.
CASSLQNEQFF
TGTGCCAGCTCACTCCAAAATGAGCAGTTCTTC
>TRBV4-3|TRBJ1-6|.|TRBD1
CASSHSRQGRNSPLHF
TGCGCCAGCAGCCACAGTAGACAGGGGCGGAATTCACCCCTCCACTTT
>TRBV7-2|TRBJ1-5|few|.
CASSPESPGPQHF
TGTGCCAGCAGCCCTGAATCCCCGGGGCCCCAGCATTTT
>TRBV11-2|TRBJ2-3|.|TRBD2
CASSVTSGRADTQYF
TGTGCCAGCAGCGTGACTAGCGGGAGGGCAGATACGCAGTATTTT
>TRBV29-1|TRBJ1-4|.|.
CSVEQAFRVGKLFF
TGCAGCGTTGAACAGGCGTTCAGGGTGGGAAAACTGTTTTTT
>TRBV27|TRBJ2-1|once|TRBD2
CASTPNWGLAGWEQFF
TGTGCCAGCACCCCGAACTGGGGACTAGCGGGGTGGGAGCAGTTCTTC
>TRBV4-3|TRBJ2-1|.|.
CASSQEGGTTYNEQFF
TGCGCCAGCAGCCAAGAGGGGGGTACCACCTACAATGAGCAGTTCTTC
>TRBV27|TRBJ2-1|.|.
CASSLDLMGGEQFF
TGTGCCAGCAGTTTGGACTTGATGGGTGGTGAGCAGTTCTTC
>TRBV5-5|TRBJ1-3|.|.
CASSLRREIGNTIYF
TGTGCCAGCAGCTTGCGCAGGGAAATAGGAAACACCATATATTTT
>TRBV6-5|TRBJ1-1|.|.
CASSYSTEGSTEAFF
TGTGCCAGCAGTTACTCGACGGAGGGTTCCACTGAAGCTTTCTTT
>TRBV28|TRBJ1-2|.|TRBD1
CASRSGQGDGYTF
TGTGCCAGCAGATCGGGACAGGGTGATGGCTACACCTTC
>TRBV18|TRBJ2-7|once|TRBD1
CASSPGQVYEQYF
TGTGCCAGCTCACCCGGACAGGTCTACGAGCAGTACTTC
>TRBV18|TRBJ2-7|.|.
CASSPSGHIYEQYF
TGTGCCAGCTCACCGTCTGGGCATATCTACGAGCAGTACTTC
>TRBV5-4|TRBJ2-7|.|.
CASSSPVGGPYEQYF
TGTGCCAGCAGCTCCCCGGTGGGGGGGCCCTACGAGCAGTACTTC
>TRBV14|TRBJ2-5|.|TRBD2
CASSQALAGAETQYF
TGTGCCAGCAGCCAAGCCCTAGCGGGAGCAGAGACCCAGTACTTC
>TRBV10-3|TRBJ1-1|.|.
CAINPGQSNTEAFF
TGTGCCATCAACCCGGGACAATCTAACACTGAAGCTTTCTTT
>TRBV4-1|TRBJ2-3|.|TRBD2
CASSQSGGTDTQYF
TGCGCCAGCAGCCAGAGCGGGGGCACAGATACGCAGTATTTT
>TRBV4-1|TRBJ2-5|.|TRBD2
CASSQEVTSGGAFRETQYF
TGCGCCAGCAGCCAAGAAGTGACTAGCGGGGGGGCATTTAGGGAGACCCAGTACTTC
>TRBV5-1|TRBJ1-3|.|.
CASSSGQPGNTIYF
TGCGCCAGCAGCTCAGGACAGCCTGGAAACACCATATATTTT
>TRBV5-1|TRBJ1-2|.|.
CASSLKWGESYYGYTF
TGCGCCAGCTCTCTTAAATGGGGGGAGTCCTACTATGGCTACACCTTC
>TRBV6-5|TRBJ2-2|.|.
CASSYSQTGTGELFF
TGTGCCAGCAGTTACTCCCAGACAGGGACTGGGGAGCTGTTTTTT
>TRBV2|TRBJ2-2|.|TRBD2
CASSEPAGAGELFF
TGTGCCAGCAGTGAACCCGCGGGGGCCGGGGAGCTGTTTTTT
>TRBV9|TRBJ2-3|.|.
CASSRPGLRTDTQYF
TGTGCCAGCAGCAGACCGGGACTCCGCACAGATACGCAGTATTTT
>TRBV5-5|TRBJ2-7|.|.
CASSSRDWELTYEQYF
TGTGCCAGCAGTTCCCGTGACTGGGAGCTTACCTACGAGCAGTACTTC
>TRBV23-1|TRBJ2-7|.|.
CASSQSTGYIRFYEQYF
TGCGCCAGCAGTCAATCGACTGGGTACATCCGATTCTACGAGCAGTACTTC
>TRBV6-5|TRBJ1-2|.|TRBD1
CASSRGQGNYGYTF
TGTGCCAGCAGCCGGGGACAGGGCAACTATGGCTACACCTTC
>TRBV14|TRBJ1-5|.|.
CASSFRDTSSNQPQHF
TGTGCCAGCAGCTTCCGGGACACATCTAGCAATCAGCCCCAGCATTTT
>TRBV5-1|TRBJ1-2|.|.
CASSLSGTRHEVYGYTF
TGCGCCAGCAGCTTATCCGGGACACGGCACGAAGTTTATGGCTACACCTTC
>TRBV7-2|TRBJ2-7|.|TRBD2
CASSLFTSGRTAYEQYF
TGTGCCAGCAGCTTATTTACTAGCGGGAGGACCGCCTACGAGCAGTACTTC
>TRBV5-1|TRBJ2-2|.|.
CASGQGLNTGELFF
TGCGCCAGCGGCCAGGGGTTGAACACCGGGGAGCTGTTTTTT
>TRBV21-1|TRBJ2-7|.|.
CASSKEGNLSSYEQYF
TGTGCCAGCAGCAAAGAGGGGAACCTCAGCTCCTACGAGCAGTACTTC
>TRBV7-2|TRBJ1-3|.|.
CASSLGPRGNTIYF
TGTGCCAGCAGCTTAGGGCCTCGAGGAAACACCATATATTTT
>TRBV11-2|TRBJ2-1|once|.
CASSLGDLYNEQFF
TGTGCCAGCAGCTTGGGGGACTTATACAATGAGCAGTTCTTC
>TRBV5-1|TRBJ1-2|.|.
CASSLAEGFLTF
TGCGCCAGCAGCTTGGCCGAGGGTTTTCTCACCTTC
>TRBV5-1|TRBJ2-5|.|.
CASSLAGVRQETQYF
TGCGCCAGCAGCTTGGCGGGGGTGCGTCAAGAGACCCAGTACTTC
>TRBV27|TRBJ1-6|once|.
CASSPGQNSPLHF
TGTGCCAGCAGCCCGGGACAAAATTCACCCCTCCACTTT
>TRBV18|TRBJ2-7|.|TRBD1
CASGTGSSYEQYF
TGTGCCAGTGGGACAGGGAGCTCCTACGAGCAGTACTTC
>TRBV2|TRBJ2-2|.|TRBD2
CASSGTSITGELFF
TGTGCCAGCAGTGGGACTAGTATCACCGGGGAGCTGTTTTTT